This T cell receptor (beta chain) was recorded in a study of shared clonotypes between healthy human individuals. TCRdb's copy holds only in-frame clones and misses some; the assay was immunoSEQ multiplex PCR. The sample includes a few million clones, 85% to 95% seen only once; the top ten take 0.35% to 0.45%. Germline loops: CDR1 MNHEY, CDR2 SMNVEV (reference sequence). The CDR3 length is 17 residues. V trimming: 2 bases; J trimming: 4 bases; junction bases outside the gene matches: 12. The clonotype was recovered from a man aged 18 to 29 in good health. Some clones in this sample may be carry-over from other donors' samples. Source material: naive CD4+ T cells from PBMCs. Regarding subset: CD45RA+ positively selected. The rearrangement uses TRBV27 and TRBJ1-2; 8 positions match TRBD1. CDR3 DNA: TGTGCCAGCAGTTTAGTGGGGCAGGGGGCCCAATCCTATGGCTACACCTTC. Translated, it gives CASSLVGQGAQSYGYTF.